This TCR beta chain was sequenced for a study of T cell responses to AZD1222 COVID-19 vaccine. The CDR3 runs 14 residues. Trimming left V 0 bases short and J 7 bases short, with 10 bases between. Germline V lookup: CDR1 KGHSY, CDR2 FQNENV. The repertoire was sequenced with immunoSEQ multiplex PCR; TCRdb's copy has only in-frame clones and lacks some. The sample holds about 81,000 clones; around 85% are singletons and the top ten take 3.4%. Of note for this clone: Its specificity is unknown.

Study-level results: Possibly, clonal diversity was underestimated; donors were largely white British and included more females. Spike-wide coverage was observed for vaccine-associated CD4 TCRs, with dominant responses at 160-218 and 743-854. Seropositivity was recorded at baseline in only six AZD1222 recipients. Repertoire samples came only from after the peak T cell response.

The chain has TRBV16 and TRBJ2-1; D not resolved. This receptor was identified in an adult who received the AZD1222 COVID-19 vaccine. This specimen consisted of peripheral blood, obtained 28 days after the second AZD1222 dose. In DNA, the CDR3 is TGTGCCAGCAGCCAATCCAGCCCGTCAAATGAGCAGTTCTTC. Its protein is CASSQSSPSNEQFF.